These T cell receptor beta chains were read from a single sample in a study of CD4 T cells in relation to SARS-CoV-2 and coronaviruses. Libraries were prepared by immunoSEQ multiplex PCR; TCRdb keeps only in-frame clonotypes and omits some of them. The table shows 25,000 or so clones, with roughly four fifths occurring only once. No antigens are known for them. Sequenced: CD4+ T cells from PBMCs, cultured in vitro. The receptors were gathered from a human donor in good health. The CDR3 runs from the conserved cysteine through the conserved F or W. The D gene is left open where the match is weak. A row's size may be missing; if present it is once, few, many or a size class.

j_gene: TRBJ1-4
v_gene: TRBV6-1
abundance: NA
d_gene: NA
CDR3aa: CASSEFWDPRGEKLFF
CDR3nt: TGTGCCAGCAGTGAGTTTTGGGATCCCCGGGGTGAAAAACTGTTTTTT

j_gene: TRBJ1-2
v_gene: TRBV5-4
abundance: NA
d_gene: TRBD1
CDR3aa: CASSSAGGLVYGYTF
CDR3nt: TGTGCCAGCAGCTCAGCAGGGGGCTTGGTCTATGGCTACACCTTC

j_gene: TRBJ1-6
v_gene: TRBV6-5
abundance: NA
d_gene: NA
CDR3aa: CASGRYNSPLHF
CDR3nt: TGTGCCAGCGGGCGGTATAATTCACCCCTCCACTTT

j_gene: TRBJ2-5
v_gene: TRBV10-1
abundance: NA
d_gene: NA
CDR3aa: CASSDEADQKGTQYF
CDR3nt: TGCGCCAGCAGTGATGAGGCAGACCAGAAAGGGACCCAGTACTTC

j_gene: TRBJ2-3
v_gene: TRBV5-4
abundance: NA
d_gene: TRBD2
CDR3aa: CASSSPPLASGSSDTQYF
CDR3nt: TGTGCCAGCAGCTCGCCCCCCCTGGCTAGCGGGAGTTCGGATACGCAGTATTTT

j_gene: TRBJ1-2
v_gene: TRBV12-3/TRBV12-4
abundance: NA
d_gene: TRBD1
CDR3aa: CASSPQGDYGYTF
CDR3nt: TGTGCCAGCAGTCCACAGGGGGACTATGGCTACACCTTC

j_gene: TRBJ2-2
v_gene: TRBV5-8
abundance: NA
d_gene: NA
CDR3aa: CASSLVPNTGELFF
CDR3nt: TGTGCCAGCAGCTTGGTTCCGAACACCGGGGAGCTGTTTTTT

j_gene: TRBJ1-1
v_gene: TRBV6-2/TRBV6-3
abundance: NA
d_gene: TRBD1
CDR3aa: CASSWPGQSNTEAFF
CDR3nt: TGTGCCAGCAGTTGGCCGGGACAGTCGAACACTGAAGCTTTCTTT

j_gene: TRBJ2-3
v_gene: TRBV4-3
abundance: NA
d_gene: TRBD1
CDR3aa: CASSQPRARQGYPDTQYF
CDR3nt: TGCGCCAGCAGCCAACCCCGGGCTAGACAGGGTTACCCAGATACGCAGTATTTT

j_gene: TRBJ2-6
v_gene: TRBV30
abundance: once
d_gene: NA
CDR3aa: CAWSTGSSGANVLTF
CDR3nt: TGTGCCTGGAGTACCGGGAGCTCTGGGGCCAACGTCCTGACTTTC

j_gene: TRBJ1-6
v_gene: TRBV7-8
abundance: few
d_gene: TRBD1
CDR3aa: CASSLGTGINSPLHF
CDR3nt: TGTGCCAGCAGCTTAGGGACAGGGATTAATTCACCCCTCCACTTT

j_gene: TRBJ2-3
v_gene: TRBV5-1
abundance: NA
d_gene: NA
CDR3aa: CASSLEDGTQYF
CDR3nt: TGCGCCAGCAGCTTGGAAGATGGTACGCAGTATTTT

j_gene: TRBJ2-6
v_gene: TRBV4-3
abundance: NA
d_gene: NA
CDR3aa: CASSRDASSGANVLTF
CDR3nt: TGCGCCAGCAGCCGGGACGCGAGCTCTGGGGCCAACGTCCTGACTTTC

j_gene: TRBJ2-3
v_gene: TRBV27
abundance: NA
d_gene: NA
CDR3aa: CASRTVSGNTDTQYF
CDR3nt: TGTGCCAGCAGGACGGTATCAGGGAACACAGATACGCAGTATTTT

j_gene: TRBJ1-1
v_gene: TRBV4-1
abundance: NA
d_gene: NA
CDR3aa: CASSQEVRGTEAFF
CDR3nt: TGCGCCAGCAGCCAAGAGGTCAGGGGCACTGAAGCTTTCTTT

j_gene: TRBJ1-6
v_gene: TRBV5-4
abundance: few
d_gene: NA
CDR3aa: CASSFEGRGSPLHF
CDR3nt: TGTGCCAGCAGCTTTGAGGGCAGAGGATCACCCCTCCACTTT

j_gene: TRBJ1-2
v_gene: TRBV7-9
abundance: NA
d_gene: TRBD1
CDR3aa: CASSSQTGQTSGGYTF
CDR3nt: TGTGCCAGCAGCTCTCAAACGGGACAGACCTCGGGTGGCTACACCTTC

j_gene: TRBJ2-7
v_gene: TRBV28
abundance: NA
d_gene: NA
CDR3aa: CASSPQGKQYF
CDR3nt: TGTGCCAGCAGTCCCCAGGGGAAACAGTACTTC

j_gene: TRBJ2-1
v_gene: TRBV2
abundance: NA
d_gene: TRBD2
CDR3aa: CASRDDRGSGGPYNEQFF
CDR3nt: TGTGCCAGCAGAGACGACCGGGGCTCGGGGGGGCCTTACAATGAGCAGTTCTTC

j_gene: TRBJ1-1
v_gene: TRBV12-3/TRBV12-4
abundance: NA
d_gene: NA
CDR3aa: CASSFNGRTEAFF
CDR3nt: TGTGCCAGCAGTTTTAATGGGAGGACTGAAGCTTTCTTT

j_gene: TRBJ1-3
v_gene: TRBV5-1
abundance: once
d_gene: NA
CDR3aa: CASSSASSGNTIYF
CDR3nt: TGCGCCAGCAGCTCTGCCAGCTCTGGAAACACCATATATTTT

j_gene: TRBJ1-3
v_gene: TRBV5-4
abundance: few
d_gene: TRBD1
CDR3aa: CASSLTGGSGNTIYF
CDR3nt: TGTGCCAGCAGCTTGACAGGGGGCTCTGGAAACACCATATATTTT

j_gene: TRBJ2-1
v_gene: TRBV23-1
abundance: NA
d_gene: TRBD2
CDR3aa: CASSRTTSGLYNEQFF
CDR3nt: TGCGCCAGCAGTCGCACGACTAGCGGGCTCTACAATGAGCAGTTCTTC

j_gene: TRBJ2-5
v_gene: TRBV6-5
abundance: NA
d_gene: NA
CDR3aa: CASSLLDGAETQYF
CDR3nt: TGTGCCAGCAGCCTCCTTGACGGCGCGGAGACCCAGTACTTC

j_gene: TRBJ2-7
v_gene: TRBV6-6
abundance: NA
d_gene: TRBD2
CDR3aa: CASTWGGATYEQYF
CDR3nt: TGTGCCAGCACCTGGGGGGGAGCTACCTACGAGCAGTACTTC

j_gene: TRBJ2-3
v_gene: TRBV2
abundance: NA
d_gene: NA
CDR3aa: CASRVTEGGDTQYF
CDR3nt: TGTGCCAGCAGGGTGACAGAGGGCGGGGATACGCAGTATTTT

j_gene: TRBJ2-7
v_gene: TRBV7-3
abundance: NA
d_gene: NA
CDR3aa: CASSLYPGGTGQYF
CDR3nt: TGTGCCAGCAGCTTATATCCAGGAGGGACCGGGCAGTACTTC

j_gene: TRBJ1-6
v_gene: TRBV18
abundance: NA
d_gene: NA
CDR3aa: CASSPGGAANSPLHF
CDR3nt: TGTGCCAGCTCACCAGGTGGGGCTGCCAATTCACCCCTCCACTTT

j_gene: TRBJ2-6
v_gene: TRBV7-3
abundance: NA
d_gene: NA
CDR3aa: CASSLTSGANVLTF
CDR3nt: TGTGCCAGCAGCCTCACCTCTGGGGCCAACGTCCTGACTTTC

j_gene: TRBJ1-3
v_gene: TRBV19
abundance: NA
d_gene: NA
CDR3aa: CASSTSDRPSGNTIYF
CDR3nt: TGTGCCAGTAGTACTTCGGACAGACCCTCTGGAAACACCATATATTTT

j_gene: TRBJ1-1
v_gene: TRBV6-2/TRBV6-3
abundance: NA
d_gene: NA
CDR3aa: CASSRRGGNTEAFF
CDR3nt: TGTGCCAGCAGTCGCCGGGGGGGTAACACTGAAGCTTTCTTT

j_gene: TRBJ1-1
v_gene: TRBV10-3
abundance: NA
d_gene: TRBD1
CDR3aa: CAIRGGQVRGNTEAFF
CDR3nt: TGTGCCATCAGGGGAGGACAGGTTCGGGGGAACACTGAAGCTTTCTTT

j_gene: TRBJ2-3
v_gene: TRBV19
abundance: NA
d_gene: NA
CDR3aa: CASKVQGQNTDTQYF
CDR3nt: TGTGCCAGCAAGGTGCAGGGGCAAAACACAGATACGCAGTATTTT

j_gene: TRBJ1-6
v_gene: TRBV19
abundance: NA
d_gene: NA
CDR3aa: CAITGTVISSYNSPLHF
CDR3nt: TGTGCCATTACAGGGACTGTAATAAGCTCCTATAATTCACCCCTCCACTTT

j_gene: TRBJ1-2
v_gene: TRBV7-8
abundance: NA
d_gene: NA
CDR3aa: CASRAGGRLNYGYTF
CDR3nt: TGTGCCAGCAGGGCCGGGGGACGACTAAACTATGGCTACACCTTC

j_gene: TRBJ2-1
v_gene: TRBV7-9
abundance: NA
d_gene: NA
CDR3aa: CASSMAYNEQFF
CDR3nt: TGTGCCAGCAGCATGGCCTACAATGAGCAGTTCTTC

j_gene: TRBJ1-2
v_gene: TRBV19
abundance: NA
d_gene: TRBD1
CDR3aa: CASSPTTGVGYTF
CDR3nt: TGTGCCAGTAGTCCCACGACAGGGGTCGGCTACACCTTC

j_gene: TRBJ2-1
v_gene: TRBV9
abundance: NA
d_gene: NA
CDR3aa: CASRSEGDYNEQFF
CDR3nt: TGTGCCAGCAGGAGTGAAGGGGATTACAATGAGCAGTTCTTC

j_gene: TRBJ2-3
v_gene: TRBV9
abundance: NA
d_gene: TRBD2
CDR3aa: CASSAGASGHTDTQYF
CDR3nt: TGTGCCAGCAGCGCCGGGGCTAGCGGACACACAGATACGCAGTATTTT

j_gene: TRBJ1-2
v_gene: TRBV9
abundance: NA
d_gene: TRBD1
CDR3aa: CASSRGAGGDYGYTF
CDR3nt: TGTGCCAGCAGCCGAGGGGCAGGGGGGGACTATGGCTACACCTTC

j_gene: TRBJ1-6
v_gene: TRBV18
abundance: few
d_gene: TRBD1
CDR3aa: CASSAGTGVGNSPLHF
CDR3nt: TGTGCCAGCTCAGCCGGGACAGGGGTAGGGAATTCACCCCTCCACTTT

j_gene: TRBJ2-3
v_gene: TRBV5-1
abundance: NA
d_gene: NA
CDR3aa: CASSGEGTPPTDTQYF
CDR3nt: TGCGCCAGCAGCGGGGAAGGGACGCCTCCCACAGATACGCAGTATTTT

j_gene: TRBJ2-1
v_gene: TRBV7-3
abundance: once
d_gene: TRBD2
CDR3aa: CASSSLPSGTSGTNYNEQFF
CDR3nt: TGTGCCAGCAGCTCCCTGCCTTCGGGGACTAGCGGGACCAACTACAATGAGCAGTTCTTC

j_gene: TRBJ1-4
v_gene: TRBV5-4
abundance: NA
d_gene: TRBD1
CDR3aa: CASSLSTGGNEKLFF
CDR3nt: TGTGCCAGCAGCCTATCGACAGGGGGAAATGAAAAACTGTTTTTT

j_gene: TRBJ2-7
v_gene: TRBV5-5
abundance: NA
d_gene: NA
CDR3aa: CASSLQGYEQYF
CDR3nt: TGTGCCAGCAGCTTACAGGGATACGAGCAGTACTTC

j_gene: TRBJ2-3
v_gene: TRBV9
abundance: NA
d_gene: NA
CDR3aa: CASSVLSTDTQYF
CDR3nt: TGTGCCAGCAGCGTATTAAGCACAGATACGCAGTATTTT

j_gene: TRBJ1-4
v_gene: TRBV7-9
abundance: NA
d_gene: NA
CDR3aa: CASSLGAAWDYIEKLFF
CDR3nt: TGTGCCAGCAGCTTAGGCGCGGCCTGGGATTATATTGAAAAACTGTTTTTT

j_gene: TRBJ1-6
v_gene: TRBV5-8
abundance: NA
d_gene: NA
CDR3aa: CASSFRHRANSPLHF
CDR3nt: TGTGCCAGCAGCTTTAGACACAGGGCAAATTCACCCCTCCACTTT

j_gene: TRBJ2-5
v_gene: TRBV5-6
abundance: once
d_gene: NA
CDR3aa: CASSVGGETQYF
CDR3nt: TGTGCCAGCAGCGTCGGCGGGGAGACCCAGTACTTC

j_gene: TRBJ2-7
v_gene: TRBV12-3/TRBV12-4
abundance: NA
d_gene: NA
CDR3aa: CASSLAPGYEQYF
CDR3nt: TGTGCCAGCAGTTTAGCGCCGGGCTACGAGCAGTACTTC

j_gene: TRBJ2-2
v_gene: TRBV4-2
abundance: NA
d_gene: TRBD1
CDR3aa: CASSSSGTGFANTGELFF
CDR3nt: TGTGCCAGCAGCTCCTCCGGGACAGGGTTCGCGAACACCGGGGAGCTGTTTTTT

j_gene: TRBJ2-7
v_gene: TRBV23-1
abundance: NA
d_gene: NA
CDR3aa: CASSRRVRTYEQYF
CDR3nt: TGCGCCAGCAGTAGGAGGGTCAGAACCTACGAGCAGTACTTC

j_gene: TRBJ1-2
v_gene: TRBV6-1
abundance: NA
d_gene: NA
CDR3aa: CASSEGAGFYGYTF
CDR3nt: TGTGCCAGCAGTGAAGGGGCAGGGTTCTATGGCTACACCTTC

j_gene: TRBJ1-1
v_gene: TRBV5-1
abundance: NA
d_gene: TRBD1
CDR3aa: CASSFGDRENTEAFF
CDR3nt: TGCGCCAGCAGCTTTGGGGACAGAGAGAACACTGAAGCTTTCTTT

j_gene: TRBJ1-3
v_gene: TRBV11-3
abundance: once
d_gene: NA
CDR3aa: CASSLGGNTIYF
CDR3nt: TGTGCCAGCAGCTTAGGTGGAAACACCATATATTTT

j_gene: TRBJ2-1
v_gene: TRBV5-1
abundance: NA
d_gene: TRBD2
CDR3aa: CASSPLAGVHNEQFF
CDR3nt: TGCGCCAGCAGCCCTCTAGCGGGAGTACACAATGAGCAGTTCTTC

j_gene: TRBJ2-5
v_gene: TRBV27
abundance: NA
d_gene: TRBD1
CDR3aa: CASSFGQGAWETQYF
CDR3nt: TGTGCCAGCAGTTTCGGGCAGGGGGCGTGGGAGACCCAGTACTTC

j_gene: TRBJ2-2
v_gene: TRBV7-3
abundance: once
d_gene: NA
CDR3aa: CASSSKAIANTGELFF
CDR3nt: TGTGCCAGCAGCTCTAAGGCGATAGCGAACACCGGGGAGCTGTTTTTT

j_gene: TRBJ2-1
v_gene: TRBV3-1/TRBV3-2
abundance: NA
d_gene: NA
CDR3aa: CASSRGSRAWDEQFF
CDR3nt: TGTGCCAGCAGCCGGGGGTCCAGGGCATGGGATGAGCAGTTCTTC

j_gene: TRBJ2-1
v_gene: TRBV6-4
abundance: NA
d_gene: TRBD2
CDR3aa: CASCTGEGGRAVNEQFF
CDR3nt: TGTGCCAGCTGTACAGGGGAGGGCGGGAGGGCCGTCAATGAGCAGTTCTTC